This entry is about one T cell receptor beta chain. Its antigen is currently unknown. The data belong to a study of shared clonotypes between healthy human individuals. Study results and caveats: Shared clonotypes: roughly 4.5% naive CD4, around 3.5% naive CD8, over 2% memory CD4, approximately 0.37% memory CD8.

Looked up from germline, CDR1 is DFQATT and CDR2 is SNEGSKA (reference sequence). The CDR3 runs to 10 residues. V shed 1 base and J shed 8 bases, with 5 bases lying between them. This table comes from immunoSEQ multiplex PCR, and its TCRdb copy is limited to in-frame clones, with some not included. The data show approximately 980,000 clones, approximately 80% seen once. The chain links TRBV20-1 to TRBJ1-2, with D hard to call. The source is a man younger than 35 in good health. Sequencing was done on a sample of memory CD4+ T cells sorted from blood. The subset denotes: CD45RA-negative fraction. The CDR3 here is CSARGGGYTF. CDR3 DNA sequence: TGCAGTGCTAGAGGAGGGGGCTACACCTTC.